Listed here are 25 T cell receptor beta chains from one sample, sequenced in a study of tumor-infiltrating lymphocytes in primary liver carcinoma. Total RNA (around 500 ng) served as template for TCR beta cDNA synthesis primed by a constant-region primer. Slightly modified ARM-PCR served as the procedure for the TCR beta libraries. These libraries came from three rounds of nested multiplex PCR. The two initial PCR rounds, approximately 10 cycles each, used TRBV1-TRBV30 forward and C-beta reverse primers. TCRdb re-derived calls from the multiplex PCR reads in MiXCR, one entry per CDR3 protein. The data hold more than 20,000 distinct CDR3 sequences, with around 84% observed a single time. Co-extraction yielded RNA and DNA from about 20-30 mg of unsorted bulk tissue. Sequencing was performed on liver tumor tissue from sampling region 2. Noted subset: tumor region T2, inferior pole. Every receptor here comes from a woman between 25 and 40 years old with primary liver carcinoma and hepatitis B virus infection.

Written as DNA, the CDR3 is TGCAGCGTTGAAGGGGAACAGCTAGCGACCCTCTCCTGGGATAAGCAGTTCTTC. It codes for CSVEGEQLATLSWDKQFF. V gene TRBV29-1 combines with J gene TRBJ2-1, with D tentatively TRBD2 (6 bases). CDR3 length: 18 amino acids. V was cut by 1 base and J by 11 bases, with 30 bases left in between. CDR1 and CDR2 (germline): SQVTM, ANQGSEA.

Comment on this clonotype: One end of the junction varies from germline; a read error may be responsible. CDR3 DNA: TGTGCCAGCAGCACCCCCCGGGGCCTCGCCCTCTACAAGCAGTACTTC. This translates into CASSTPRGLALYKQYF. This rearrangement joins TRBV7-8 to TRBJ2-7, with D perhaps given as TRBD1 or TRBD2 (5 bases each). From germline, CDR1 is SGHVS and CDR2 FQNEAQ. The CDR3 is 16 amino acids.

Points on this clonotype: Relative to the germline gene, one junction end is altered; a read error may explain this. The rearrangement links TRBV7-8 to TRBJ2-5; TRBD1 matches 7 bases. The germline CDR1 and CDR2 sequences are SGHVS and FQNEAQ. There are 17 residues in the CDR3. CDR3 sequence: CAGSLFPLQGYRETQYF. In DNA form, the CDR3 reads TGTGCCGGCAGCTTATTTCCATTACAGGGGTACCGAGAGACCCAGTACTTC.

A remark on this clonotype: The CDR3 end shows no conserved phenylalanine or tryptophan, and so a read error is likely. The CDR3: CANSLAGAPMDEQYL. In DNA, the CDR3 is TGTGCCAACAGCTTAGCAGGGGCCCCCATGGACGAGCAGTACTTG. J is TRBJ2-7 and V is TRBV7-9; D possibly corresponds to TRBD1 (6 bases). Germline-derived CDR1 and CDR2 are SEHNR and FQNEAQ (reference sequence). This CDR3 region has 15 residues.

On this clonotype: An end of the junction differs from the germline gene, which may be a read error. The chain couples TRBV11-2 to TRBJ1-1; 7 positions match TRBD1. Per germline, CDR1 SGHAT and CDR2 FQNNGV. The CDR3 loop spans 14 amino acids. CDR3 in DNA: TGTGCCAGCAGATATTCAGGGGGGAGGGCTGAAACTTACTTT. Its protein product is CASRYSGGRAETYF.

A word on this clonotype: Because the CDR3 is missing its conserved closing phenylalanine or tryptophan, this is likely a read error. V and J are TRBV4-3 and TRBJ2-7, with TRBD1 matching 8 bases. This CDR3 is 15 amino acids long. Germline CDR1 reads LGHNA; CDR2 reads YSLEER. CDR3 in amino acids: CPNSQDRWTGREQYL. In nucleotides, the CDR3 is TGCCCCAACAGCCAAGATCGATGGACAGGGCGGGAGCAGTACTTA.

The chain employs TRBV29-1 and TRBJ2-3; D call uncertain. The CDR3 is 12 amino acids. Germline CDR1 and CDR2: SQVTM and ANQGSEA. Trimming cost V 6 bases and J 6 bases, with 13 bases left between them. In DNA form, the CDR3 reads TGCAGCGTCACGCCGAACACTGATACGCAGTATTTT. Translating it yields CSVTPNTDTQYF.

This clonotype has a count of ten or more. The CDR3 is CASSFMGYEQYF. The CDR3, as DNA: TGTGCCAGCAGCTTCATGGGTTACGAGCAGTACTTC. The V call is TRBV11-1, the J call TRBJ2-7, with D unresolved. The CDR3 extends over 12 amino acids. CDR1 SGHAT and CDR2 FQDESV come from the germline V gene (reference sequence). V shed 3 bases and J shed 4 bases, with 7 bases lying between them.

This clonotype is a singleton in its sample. At one end, the junction sequence differs from germline, possibly due to a read error. This chain joins TRBV6-6 and TRBJ1-1; no clear D gene. Germline V gene lookup returns CDR1 MNHNY and CDR2 SVGAGI (reference sequence). The CDR3 runs to 14 residues. The CDR3 sequence: CARSPAARSTKAFF. CDR3 bases: TGTGCCAGGAGTCCGGCGGCACGCAGCACTAAAGCTTTCTTT.

By its share, this clonotype is large. This chain joins TRBV11-2 and TRBJ1-2, with D tentatively TRBD1 (5 bases). This CDR3 has 15 residues. Germline V lookup: CDR1 SGHAT, CDR2 FQNNGV. The ends were cut back, 0 bases at V and 8 bases at J, with 16 bases in the middle. Written as DNA, the CDR3 is TGTGCCAGCAGCTTAGATGGGATGGCAGGGAGAGGCTACACCTTC. Its translation: CASSLDGMAGRGYTF.

Notes on this clonotype: Because the CDR3 is missing its conserved closing phenylalanine or tryptophan, this is likely a read error. CDR3 DNA: TGTGCCAGCCGGGGGCGGGGCACGAACACCGGGGAGCTGTTTTCT. This translates into CASRGRGTNTGELFS. The genes are TRBV12-3 or TRBV12-4 and TRBJ2-2; tentatively, D is TRBD1 or TRBD2 (6 bases each). The CDR3 is made up of 15 amino acids. Trimming took 8 bases from V and 0 from J, leaving 13 bases between them.

In this sample, this clonotype turned up many times. This may stem from a read error, because a much larger clone lies one nucleotide away. The rearrangement joins TRBV5-1 to TRBJ2-5; no clear D. The germline CDR1 and CDR2 sequences are SGHRS and YFSETQ. This CDR3 is built from 15 residues. CDR3 sequence: CASSFNGPPQGTQYF. The CDR3 DNA reads as TGCGCCAGCAGCTTCAACGGTCCCCCGCAAGGGACCCAGTACTTC.

To note about this clonotype: The junction departs from germline at one end; a sequencing error may be responsible. The V call is TRBV11-2, the J call TRBJ2-7, with D uncertain. The CDR3 is made up of 11 amino acids. The germline CDR1 and CDR2 sequences are SGHAT and FQNNGV. CDR3 DNA: TGCTCCAGCAGTCAAGCCTGTGAGCAGTACTTC. Its protein is CSSSQACEQYF.

The V call is TRBV4-3, the J call TRBJ2-7; maybe TRBD1 (5 bases). This CDR3 has 18 amino acids. The ends were cut back, 1 base at V and 6 bases at J, with 25 bases in the middle. The germline V gene has CDR1 LGHNA and CDR2 YSLEER. CDR3 in DNA: TGCGCCAGCAGCCAAGCTGTGACAGTGGGTCACATTAGCTTCGAGCAGTACTTC. Translating it yields CASSQAVTVGHISFEQYF.

Notes on this clonotype: Compared with germline, one end of the junction differs, possibly owing to a read error. V and J are TRBV10-3 and TRBJ2-3, with TRBD1 matching 10 bases. The germline CDR1 and CDR2 sequences are ENHRY and SYGVKD. The CDR3 contains 15 residues. This CDR3 is CAISEPGTGADAQFF. The CDR3 region has the DNA TGTGCCATCAGTGAACCCGGGACAGGGGCCGATGCGCAGTTCTTT.

About this clonotype itself: The junction differs from germline at one of its ends, possibly a read error. The rearrangement links TRBV29-1 to TRBJ2-1, with D perhaps matching TRBD2 (6 bases). The V gene's germline CDR1 is SQVTM and CDR2 ANQGSEA. This CDR3 has 13 amino acids. The CDR3 nucleotides are TGCAGCGTTGGAACTAGCAACGACAATGGGCAGTTCTTC. It encodes CSVGTSNDNGQFF.

As to this clonotype: One end of the junction does not line up with germline, which may come from a read error. This chain uses TRBV6-5 with TRBJ2-7; perhaps TRBD2 as D (5 bases). CDR1 and CDR2 from the germline V gene are MNHEY and SVGAGI. The CDR3 loop spans 13 amino acids. CDR3 DNA: TGTGCCGGCAGTTACGACTCAGACTACCAGCAATACTTC. Translated, it gives CAGSYDSDYQQYF.

The table lists this clonotype with a count of one. One end of the junction varies from germline; a read error may be responsible. The rearrangement links TRBV5-8 to TRBJ2-6; D is perhaps TRBD1 (5 bases). Germline loops: CDR1 SGHTS, CDR2 YDEGEE. This CDR3 region has 16 residues. The CDR3 nucleotides read TGTGCCAGCACCATGAAGGGCTTCTCTGGGGCCAATGTCCTGACTTTC. Translating gives CASTMKGFSGANVLTF.

V gene TRBV28 combines with J gene TRBJ2-5; 9 positions agree with TRBD2. CDR3 length equals 18 residues. Trimming at V came to 2 bases and at J to 2 bases, leaving 12 bases not matched to a gene. Germline V gene sequence: CDR1 MDHEN, CDR2 SYDVKM. The CDR3 region has the DNA TGTGCCAGCAGTTTAACGGGTATGGGACTAGCAGCACAAGAGACCCAGTACTTC. It yields the protein CASSLTGMGLAAQETQYF. Full variable domain (missing parts from reference TRBV28 and TRBJ2-5): DVKVTQSSRYLVKRTGEKVFLECVQDMDHENMFWYRQDPGLGLRLIYFSYDVKMKEKGDIPEGYSVSREKKERFSLILESASTNQTSMYLCASSLTGMGLAAQETQYFGPGTRLLVL.

As for this clonotype: The junction does not match germline at one end; this may be a read error. The chain carries TRBV6-5 and TRBJ2-5, with 9 bases lining up with TRBD1. CDR1 and CDR2 from the germline V gene are MNHEY and SVGAGI. This CDR3 is built from 13 residues. The CDR3 coding sequence is TGTGACAGCAGTACCTACAGGGGGCTGTCCCAGTACTTC. It yields the protein CDSSTYRGLSQYF.

Turning to this clonotype: One junction end does not reproduce the germline sequence, and a read error may be involved. The V gene is TRBV4-3, the J gene TRBJ2-7; D possibly corresponds to TRBD2 (7 bases). The CDR3 has 18 residues. In germline, CDR1 is LGHNA, CDR2 YSLEER. CDR3 residues: CASSRAVTGGHISYEQHF. In DNA, the CDR3 is TGCGCCAGCAGCCGAGCTGTGACGGGGGGCCACATTAGCTACGAGCAGCACTTC.

A note on this clonotype: Relative to the germline gene, one junction end is altered; a read error may explain this. The chain joins TRBV11-2 to TRBJ1-1; D may be TRBD1 (6 bases). CDR1 SGHAT and CDR2 FQNNGV come from the germline V gene. The CDR3 spans 14 residues. The CDR3, as DNA: TGTGCCAGCAGATATACAAGGGGGAGGGTTGAACCTTTCTTT. Translating it yields CASRYTRGRVEPFF. Drawing the rest from reference TRBV11-2 and TRBJ1-1, the complete variable domain is EAGVAQSPRYKIIEKRQSVAFWCNPISGHATLYWYQQILGQGPKLLIQFQNNGVVDDSQLPKDRFSAERLKGVDSTLKIQPAKLEDSAVYLCASRYTRGRVEPFFGQGTRLTVV.

Remarks on this clonotype: Germline and junction disagree at one end, which may indicate a read error. J is TRBJ2-1 and V is TRBV11-2; D might be TRBD2 (5 bases). This CDR3 spans 16 amino acids. The germline V gene has CDR1 SGHAT and CDR2 FQNNGV. For the CDR3, the DNA is TGTGCCAGCAGTACCTCTCTAGCAGGAGGATACAATGGGCAGTTCTTC. Translated, it gives CASSTSLAGGYNGQFF.

Regarding this clonotype: Here the CDR3 omits its conserved ending phenylalanine or tryptophan, so a read error is the likely source. No DNA is shown, since the ends of the CDR3 on it are uncertain; the CDR3 is the one TCRdb lists. The chain couples TRBV12-3 or TRBV12-4 to TRBJ2-2; the table's D call, TRBD1, has no DNA check behind it. The CDR3 has 15 amino acids, counting both end residues. This chain's CDR3 is CANRGWDTNTGELFI.

The rearrangement links TRBV29-1 to TRBJ1-1; 7 bases are a match to TRBD1. The V gene's germline CDR1 is SQVTM and CDR2 ANQGSEA. The CDR3 is 12 amino acids. CDR3 amino acids: CYVETGSTEAFF. The CDR3 bases are TGCTATGTCGAGACAGGGAGCACTGAAGCTTTCTTT.